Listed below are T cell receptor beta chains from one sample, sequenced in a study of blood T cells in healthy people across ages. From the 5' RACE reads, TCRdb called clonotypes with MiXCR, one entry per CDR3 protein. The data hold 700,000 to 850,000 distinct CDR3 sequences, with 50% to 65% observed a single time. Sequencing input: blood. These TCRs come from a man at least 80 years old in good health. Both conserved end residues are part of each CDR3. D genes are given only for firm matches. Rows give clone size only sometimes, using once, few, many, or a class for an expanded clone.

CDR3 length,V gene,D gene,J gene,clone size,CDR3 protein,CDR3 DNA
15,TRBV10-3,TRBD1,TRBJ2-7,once,CAISESGTGVYEQYF,TGTGCCATCAGTGAGTCCGGGACAGGTGTCTACGAGCAGTACTTC
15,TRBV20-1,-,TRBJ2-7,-,CSARDFGGPVYEQYF,TGCAGTGCTAGAGATTTCGGGGGGCCAGTCTACGAGCAGTACTTC
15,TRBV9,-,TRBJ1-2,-,CASSPRELANYGYTF,TGTGCCAGCAGCCCTCGGGAGTTAGCTAACTATGGCTACACCTTC
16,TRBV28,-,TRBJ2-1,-,CASSTPEGSFYNEQFF,TGTGCCAGCAGTACACCGGAGGGGTCATTCTACAATGAGCAGTTCTTC
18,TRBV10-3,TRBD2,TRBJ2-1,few,CAISEPGTSGRTYNEQFF,TGTGCCATCAGTGAGCCCGGGACTAGCGGGAGGACCTACAATGAGCAGTTCTTC
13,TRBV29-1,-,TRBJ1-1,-,CSVLTGLNTEAFF,TGCAGCGTCCTGACAGGCCTGAACACTGAAGCTTTCTTT
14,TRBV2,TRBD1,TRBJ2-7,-,CASTLGQYSYEQYF,TGTGCCAGCACCCTGGGACAGTACTCCTACGAGCAGTACTTC
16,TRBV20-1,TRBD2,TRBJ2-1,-,CSAVPLAGGDYNEQFF,TGCAGTGCTGTACCCCTAGCGGGAGGGGACTACAATGAGCAGTTCTTC
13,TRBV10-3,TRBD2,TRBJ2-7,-,CAIRGEGRYEQYF,TGTGCCATCAGGGGGGAGGGAAGGTACGAGCAGTACTTC
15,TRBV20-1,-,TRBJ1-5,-,CSARKGFGGNQPQHF,TGCAGTGCTAGAAAAGGGTTTGGCGGCAATCAGCCCCAGCATTTT
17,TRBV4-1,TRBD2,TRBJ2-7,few,CASSQEGTGGPKDEQYF,TGCGCCAGCAGCCAAGAAGGGACGGGAGGGCCGAAGGACGAGCAGTACTTC
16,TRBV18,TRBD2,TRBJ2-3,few,CASSRSGTSYTDTQYF,TGTGCCAGCTCACGCTCCGGGACTAGCTACACAGATACGCAGTATTTT
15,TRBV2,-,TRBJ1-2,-,CASNQGRGQTYGYTF,TGTGCCAGCAACCAGGGTAGGGGCCAAACCTATGGCTACACCTTC
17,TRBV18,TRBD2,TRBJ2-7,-,CASSLLGLAGAYNEQYF,TGTGCCAGCTCACTATTAGGACTAGCGGGAGCCTACAATGAGCAGTACTTC
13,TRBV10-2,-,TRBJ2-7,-,CASRSGWSYEQYF,TGCGCCAGCAGGTCAGGGTGGTCTTACGAGCAGTACTTC
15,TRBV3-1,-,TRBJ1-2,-,CASSPLGIGRNGYTF,TGTGCCAGCAGCCCTCTAGGGATTGGAAGGAACGGCTACACCTTC
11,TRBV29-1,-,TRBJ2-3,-,CSGNTDRYAYF,TGCAGCGGGAATACGGACAGATACGCGTATTTT
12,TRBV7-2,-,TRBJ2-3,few,CASSFFADTQYF,TGTGCCAGCAGCTTTTTTGCAGATACGCAGTATTTT
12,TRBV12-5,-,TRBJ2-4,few,CASGFSGVIQYF,TGTGCTAGTGGTTTTTCGGGAGTCATTCAGTACTTC
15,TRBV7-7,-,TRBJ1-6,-,CASRGGGTDNSPLHF,TGTGCTAGCAGAGGCGGGGGAACCGATAATTCACCCCTCCACTTT
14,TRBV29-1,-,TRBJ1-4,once,CSGMAGHGNEKLFF,TGCAGCGGGATGGCAGGTCATGGGAATGAAAAACTGTTTTTT
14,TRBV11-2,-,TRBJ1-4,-,CASRPSRLGEKLFF,TGTGCCAGCAGGCCGAGCAGGTTAGGGGAAAAACTGTTTTTT
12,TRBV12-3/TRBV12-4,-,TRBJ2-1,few,CASSPARNEQFF,TGTGCCAGCAGTCCAGCTAGGAATGAGCAGTTCTTC
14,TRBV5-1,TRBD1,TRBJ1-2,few,CASSLSGTGGGYTF,TGCGCCAGCAGCTTATCCGGGACAGGGGGTGGCTACACCTTC
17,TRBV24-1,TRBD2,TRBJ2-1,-,CATSDARPGLAVNEQFF,TGTGCCACCAGTGATGCCCGACCTGGGCTAGCGGTCAATGAGCAGTTCTTC
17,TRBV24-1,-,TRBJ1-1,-,CAISDLAGVPPNTEAFF,TGTGCCATCAGTGATTTAGCGGGGGTTCCCCCGAACACTGAAGCTTTCTTT
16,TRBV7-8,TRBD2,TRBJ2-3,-,CASSPLGLAGGDTQYF,TGTGCCAGCAGCCCCCTCGGACTAGCGGGAGGCGATACGCAGTATTTT
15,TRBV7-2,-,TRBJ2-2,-,CASSPDGLVAGELFF,TGTGCCAGCAGCCCGGATGGGCTAGTGGCCGGGGAGCTGTTTTTT
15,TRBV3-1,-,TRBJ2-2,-,CASSQVTGSGGELFF,TGTGCCAGCAGCCAAGTGACTGGGAGTGGCGGGGAGCTGTTTTTT
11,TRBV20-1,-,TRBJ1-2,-,CSARPNYGYTF,TGCAGTGCTAGACCTAACTATGGCTACACCTTC
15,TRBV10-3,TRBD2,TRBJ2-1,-,CAISKSGSGYNKQFF,TGTGCCATCAGTAAAAGCGGGAGCGGATACAATAAGCAGTTCTTC
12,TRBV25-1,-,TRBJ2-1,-,CASSEARGLQFF,TGTGCCAGCAGTGAAGCGAGAGGACTGCAGTTCTTC
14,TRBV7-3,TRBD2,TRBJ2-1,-,CASSLTLAGDEQFF,TGTGCCAGCAGCTTAACCCTAGCGGGAGATGAGCAGTTCTTC
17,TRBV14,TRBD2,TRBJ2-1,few,CASSQATLAGGSHEQFF,TGTGCCAGCAGCCAAGCCACCCTAGCGGGAGGTTCACATGAGCAGTTCTTC
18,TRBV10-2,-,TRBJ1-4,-,CASSETGPFSAVNEKLFF,TGCGCCAGCAGTGAGACAGGGCCCTTTAGCGCCGTTAATGAAAAACTGTTTTTT
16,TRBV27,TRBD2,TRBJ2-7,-,CASSLSNPAGGFEQYF,TGTGCCAGCAGTTTATCGAACCCAGCGGGGGGTTTCGAGCAGTACTTC
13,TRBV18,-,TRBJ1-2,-,CASSPKASYGYTF,TGTGCCAGCTCACCCAAGGCAAGCTATGGCTACACCTTC
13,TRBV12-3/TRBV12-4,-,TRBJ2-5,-,CASSLRAKETQYF,TGTGCCAGCAGTTTGAGGGCCAAGGAGACCCAGTACTTC
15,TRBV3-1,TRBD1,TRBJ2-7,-,CASRLGQGVAHEQYF,TGTGCCAGCAGGCTGGGACAGGGGGTCGCCCACGAGCAGTACTTC
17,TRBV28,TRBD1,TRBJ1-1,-,CASSSADRGVGNTEAFF,TGTGCCAGCAGTTCTGCCGACAGGGGCGTAGGGAACACTGAAGCTTTCTTT
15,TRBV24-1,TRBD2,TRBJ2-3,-,CATSDLLAGPDTQYF,TGTGCCACCAGTGATCTCCTAGCGGGCCCAGATACGCAGTATTTT
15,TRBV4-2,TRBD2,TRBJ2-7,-,CASSQDLAGGYEQYF,TGTGCCAGCAGCCAAGATCTTGCGGGAGGCTACGAGCAGTACTTC
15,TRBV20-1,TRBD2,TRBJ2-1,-,CSARVGSGRVGEQFF,TGCAGTGCTAGAGTGGGTAGCGGGAGAGTCGGTGAGCAGTTCTTC
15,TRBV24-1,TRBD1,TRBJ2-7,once,CATSDKGQGVSEQYF,TGTGCCACCAGTGATAAGGGACAGGGTGTATCCGAGCAGTACTTC
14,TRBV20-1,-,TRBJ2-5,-,CSAREGRVGETQYF,TGCAGTGCTAGAGAGGGCAGGGTAGGGGAGACCCAGTACTTC
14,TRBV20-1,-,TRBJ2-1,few,CSARDSAGTGEQFF,TGCAGTGCTAGAGATTCGGCGGGAACGGGTGAGCAGTTCTTC
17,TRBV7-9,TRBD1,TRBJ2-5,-,CASSLTGQGGQEETQYF,TGTGCCAGCAGCTTAACGGGACAGGGTGGTCAGGAAGAGACCCAGTACTTC
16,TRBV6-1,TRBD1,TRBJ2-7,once,CASSTSGTGKPYEQYF,TGTGCCAGCAGTACTTCAGGGACAGGGAAACCCTACGAGCAGTACTTC
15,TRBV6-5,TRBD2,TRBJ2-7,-,CASSYSRAGGYEQYF,TGTGCCAGCAGTTACTCGAGGGCGGGAGGTTACGAGCAGTACTTC
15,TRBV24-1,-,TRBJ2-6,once,CATSDIGSGANVLTF,TGTGCCACCAGTGATATAGGCTCTGGGGCCAACGTCCTGACTTTC
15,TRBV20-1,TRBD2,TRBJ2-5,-,CSARVLAGAYNEQYF,TGCAGTGCTAGAGTTCTAGCGGGAGCCTACAATGAGCAGTACTTC
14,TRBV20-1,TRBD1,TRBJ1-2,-,CSASPGQGAGGYTF,TGCAGTGCTAGCCCGGGACAGGGGGCTGGTGGCTACACCTTC
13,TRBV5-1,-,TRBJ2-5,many,CASSLGDQGTQYF,TGCGCCAGCAGCTTGGGGGACCAGGGGACCCAGTACTTC
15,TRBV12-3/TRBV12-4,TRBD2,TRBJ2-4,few,CASSFPGGAKNIQYF,TGTGCCAGCAGTTTCCCCGGGGGGGCCAAAAACATTCAGTACTTC
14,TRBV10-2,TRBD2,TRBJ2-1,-,CASGAGLAFGEQFF,TGCGCCAGCGGAGCGGGACTAGCGTTTGGTGAGCAGTTCTTC
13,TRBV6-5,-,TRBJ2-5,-,CASSYSSQETQYF,TGTGCCAGCAGTTACTCCAGCCAAGAGACCCAGTACTTC